This TCR beta chain originates from a study of response to subunit inactivated influenza vaccine. This clonotype was recorded at least ten times. Trimming removed 2 bases at V and 1 base at J, with 11 bases between. Germline V gene lookup returns CDR1 MDHEN and CDR2 SYDVKM. The CDR3 has 15 amino acids. TCRdb reanalysed the RT-PCR reads using MiXCR and keeps one entry per CDR3 protein. The sample holds hundreds of thousands of distinct CDR3 sequences, approximately 15% seen once. Sequencing was performed on PBMCs from blood, taken roughly 15 days before vaccination. V usage is TRBV28 and J usage is TRBJ1-1, with D possibly matching TRBD1 (5 bases). This receptor was identified in a man aged 45 to 65 who received an inactivated influenza vaccine. CDR3: CASSLAGTANTEAFF. The CDR3 DNA sequence: TGTGCCAGCAGTTTAGCCGGGACGGCGAACACTGAAGCTTTCTTT.